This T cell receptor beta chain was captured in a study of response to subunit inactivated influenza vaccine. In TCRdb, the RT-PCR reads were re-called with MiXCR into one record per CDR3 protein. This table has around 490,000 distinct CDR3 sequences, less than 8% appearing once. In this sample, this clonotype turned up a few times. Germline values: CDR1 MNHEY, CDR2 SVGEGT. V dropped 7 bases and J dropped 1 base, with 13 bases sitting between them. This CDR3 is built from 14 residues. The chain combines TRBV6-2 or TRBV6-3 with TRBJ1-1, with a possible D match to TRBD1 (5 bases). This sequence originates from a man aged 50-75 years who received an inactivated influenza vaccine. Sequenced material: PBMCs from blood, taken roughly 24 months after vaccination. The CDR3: CASNKAGGNTEAFF. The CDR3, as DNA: TGTGCCAGCAATAAAGCGGGGGGGAACACTGAAGCTTTCTTT.